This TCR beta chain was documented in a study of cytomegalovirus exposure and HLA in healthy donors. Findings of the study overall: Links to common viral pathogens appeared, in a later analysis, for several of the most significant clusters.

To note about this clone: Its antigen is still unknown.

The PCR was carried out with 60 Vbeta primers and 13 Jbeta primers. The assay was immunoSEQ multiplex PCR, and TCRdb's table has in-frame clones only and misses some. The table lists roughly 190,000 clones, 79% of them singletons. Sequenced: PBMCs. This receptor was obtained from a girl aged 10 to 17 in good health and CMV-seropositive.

The DNA of the CDR3 is TGTGCCAGCAGCCCCCGGGTGGGGAGCACTGAAGCTTTCTTT. The encoded protein is CASSPRVGSTEAFF. The chain uses TRBV7-2 and TRBJ1-1; D remains unclear. CDR1 SGHTA and CDR2 FQGNSA come from the germline V gene. CDR3 length: 14 residues. Trimming took 5 bases from V and 4 from J, leaving 14 bases between them.